This T cell receptor beta chain was retrieved from a study of T cells in Graves' hyperthyroidism and ophthalmopathy. The CDR3 totals 14 residues. Germline V gene data show CDR1 as MNHEY and CDR2 as SVGEGT. The germline V and J ends were trimmed by 6 bases and 2 bases, with 10 bases remaining between them. Using RNA transcripts as the source, TCR beta CDR3 regions were amplified. During a first-round RT-PCR of the TCR CDR3, the HTBI primer set was used. TCRdb re-derived calls from the multiplex PCR reads in MiXCR, one entry per CDR3 protein. The repertoire has 300,000 to 450,000 distinct CDR3 sequences, about a sixth of them found once; the top ten carry roughly 26%. This clonotype was observed many times. Its antigen is unidentified. Whole-study findings and limits: Expanded thyroid clonotypes (above 0.001) were mostly also found in blood.

In making diagnoses, clinical symptoms, serum thyroxine and TRAb, thyroid ultrasound and orbital computed tomography were all used. Fresh peripheral blood, 8 to 10 ml, was the source of the PBMCs. This receptor was obtained from a woman aged 18-29 years with Graves' hyperthyroidism that later progressed to Graves' ophthalmopathy. The rearrangement uses TRBV6-2 or TRBV6-3 and TRBJ2-2, with D perhaps matching TRBD1 (6 bases). Sequenced: blood. The chain's CDR3 is CASSAGTNTGELFF. As DNA, the CDR3 is TGTGCCAGCAGCGCCGGGACAAACACCGGGGAGCTGTTTTTT.